The clone carrying this T cell receptor beta chain showed up just a few times. Its antigen is not known. This sample is part of a study of T cells after yellow fever vaccination. Study-wide findings and caveats: Post-booster repertoires contained most primary-vaccination clones again (roughly 96% CD4, approximately 86% CD8). Overall, a small share of clonotypes was seen in both CD4 and CD8 compartments.

A 5'RACE template-switching step, the method used to make TCR cDNA, added a universal primer site and UMIs. TCRdb independently ran MiXCR on the 5' RACE reads; one entry per CDR3 protein. The sample contains about 510,000 distinct CDR3 sequences, 21% of which appear only once. The CDR3 is 13 residues long. V lost 3 bases, J lost 3 bases, and 8 bases lay in between. The sequence derives from a man between 18 and 35 years old who received the YFV17D yellow fever vaccine. This specimen was PBMCs, taken more than 20 days after the first yellow fever vaccination. The V and J genes are TRBV12-3 or TRBV12-4 and TRBJ1-2; D not certain. CDR3 residues: CASSFDKDYGYTF. Here the CDR3 DNA reads TGTGCCAGCAGTTTTGACAAAGACTATGGCTACACCTTC.